These T cell receptor beta chains were read from a single sample in a study of cytomegalovirus exposure and HLA in healthy donors. Produced via immunoSEQ multiplex PCR; TCRdb's table is partial and in-frame only. There are 210,000 or so clones in the sample; over 80% occur only once, and 0.71% lies in the top ten. The specimen sequenced was PBMCs. The receptors were gathered from a boy aged 2 to 9 in good health and CMV-seronegative. Both conserved end residues are part of each CDR3. D genes are given only for firm matches. Clone size is stated in some rows and not others, as once, few, many or a class when expanded.

size	V	D	J	length	CDR3	DNA
few	TRBV18	TRBD1	TRBJ1-4	15	CASSPRPGGHEKLFF	TGTGCCAGCTCACCACGACCAGGGGGCCATGAAAAACTGTTTTTT
NA	TRBV5-6	TRBD1	TRBJ2-5	14	CASSLVGQSETQYF	TGTGCCAGCAGCTTGGTGGGACAGTCGGAGACCCAGTACTTC
NA	TRBV2	NA	TRBJ1-5	15	CASSESGRSNQPQHF	TGTGCCAGCAGTGAATCTGGGCGCAGCAATCAGCCCCAGCATTTT
NA	TRBV18	NA	TRBJ2-1	15	CASSPNYSLGNEQFF	TGTGCCAGCTCACCCAACTACTCACTAGGAAATGAGCAGTTCTTC
NA	TRBV2	NA	TRBJ2-3	12	CASLRVADTQYF	TGTGCCAGCCTCCGAGTCGCAGATACGCAGTATTTT
NA	TRBV9	TRBD1	TRBJ1-2	14	CASSGTGAHYGYTF	TGTGCCAGCAGCGGGACAGGAGCTCACTATGGCTACACCTTC
NA	TRBV6-5	NA	TRBJ1-5	14	CASSYPVSNQPQHF	TGTGCCAGCAGTTACCCGGTTAGCAATCAGCCCCAGCATTTT
NA	TRBV6-1	NA	TRBJ1-2	13	CASSESPGRSTLF	TGTGCCAGCAGTGAAAGCCCCGGCCGGAGCACCCTCTTC
NA	TRBV4-2	NA	TRBJ1-2	18	CASSQLQGGRGSFYGYTF	TGTGCCAGCAGCCAGTTGCAGGGAGGGAGGGGATCTTTCTATGGCTACACCTTC
NA	TRBV30	NA	TRBJ2-7	11	CAWRQAYEQYF	TGTGCCTGGAGGCAGGCCTACGAGCAGTACTTC
NA	TRBV7-2	NA	TRBJ2-2	15	CASRNSGQATGELFF	TGTGCCAGCAGGAACAGTGGGCAAGCCACCGGGGAGCTGTTTTTT
once	TRBV5-6	NA	TRBJ2-5	14	CASSFGGLQETQYF	TGTGCCAGCAGCTTCGGAGGGCTCCAAGAGACCCAGTACTTC
few	TRBV19	TRBD1	TRBJ1-1	14	CASRGGQGDTEAFF	TGTGCCAGCCGAGGGGGACAGGGGGACACTGAAGCTTTCTTT
NA	TRBV27	NA	TRBJ2-1	15	CASSLRGGIYNEQFF	TGTGCCAGCAGTTTAAGGGGGGGGATCTACAATGAGCAGTTCTTC
NA	TRBV6-5	NA	TRBJ2-7	15	CASRWGQNGPYEQYF	TGTGCCAGCAGATGGGGCCAGAACGGTCCCTACGAGCAGTACTTC
once	TRBV6-1	NA	TRBJ2-7	13	CASSRNTGYEQYF	TGTGCCAGCAGTAGAAATACAGGGTACGAGCAGTACTTC
NA	TRBV7-9	TRBD1	TRBJ2-7	14	CASSWGQGPVEQYF	TGTGCCAGCAGCTGGGGACAGGGGCCGGTCGAGCAGTACTTC
NA	TRBV29-1	TRBD1	TRBJ2-7	11	CSVATGDGQYF	TGCAGCGTAGCTACAGGGGACGGGCAGTACTTC
NA	TRBV30	NA	TRBJ1-1	13	CAWSLGGNTEAFF	TGTGCCTGGAGTTTGGGGGGAAACACTGAAGCTTTCTTT
NA	TRBV6-6	TRBD1	TRBJ2-7	14	CASSYSTGGYEQYF	TGTGCCAGCAGTTATTCCACAGGGGGATACGAGCAGTACTTC